This T cell receptor beta chain derives from a study of vaccination effects on CD4 cells after COVID-19. Peptide-pool stimulation followed by sequencing identified expanded antigen-specific CD4+ clonotypes in the ViraFEST assay. After around 10 days in culture, the CD4+ T cells were isolated. Each participant was given two doses of one vaccine (BNT162b2 or mRNA-1273). This CDR3 has 12 amino acids. The V end was cut by 6 bases, the J end by 7 bases, with 10 bases between. CDR1 and CDR2 from the germline V gene are SNHLY and FYNNEI. This table comes from immunoSEQ multiplex PCR, and its TCRdb copy is limited to in-frame clones, with some not included. The sample gives 25,000 to 35,000 clones, roughly 70% of which show up once; approximately 9.1% is in the top ten. This clone has more than one count but fewer than ten. Antigen: not known.

This sequence was found in a human donor who received a COVID-19 vaccine. The starting material was CD4+ T cells from PBMCs cultured with HCoV-NL63 spike peptides, obtained after COVID-19 vaccination. The chain uses TRBV2 and TRBJ2-1, with D unclear. The CDR3 DNA reads as TGTGCCAGCAGCGCAGGTGGGAATGAGCAGTTCTTC. Its protein product is CASSAGGNEQFF.